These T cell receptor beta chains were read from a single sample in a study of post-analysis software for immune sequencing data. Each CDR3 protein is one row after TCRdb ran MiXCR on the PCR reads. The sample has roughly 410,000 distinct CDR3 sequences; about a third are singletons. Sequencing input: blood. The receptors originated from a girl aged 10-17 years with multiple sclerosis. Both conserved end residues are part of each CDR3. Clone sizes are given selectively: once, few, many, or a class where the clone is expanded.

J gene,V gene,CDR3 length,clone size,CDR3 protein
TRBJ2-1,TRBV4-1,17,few,CASSQEAGDYSYNEQFF
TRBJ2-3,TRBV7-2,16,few,CASSLSSGGVIDTQYF
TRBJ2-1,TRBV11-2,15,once,CASSSPRGLVNEQFF
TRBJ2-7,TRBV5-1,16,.,CASSSPVSGGAYEQYF
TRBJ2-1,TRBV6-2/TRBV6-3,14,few,CASSVGHPRNEQFF
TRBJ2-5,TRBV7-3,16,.,CASSLNVAGGLETQYF
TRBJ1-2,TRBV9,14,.,CASNSQVGEEGYTF
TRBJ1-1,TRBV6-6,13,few,CASSYSMDYLAFF
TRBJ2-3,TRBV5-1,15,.,CASSLFLAGEDTQYF
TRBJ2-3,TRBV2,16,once,CASSELGLARTDTQYF
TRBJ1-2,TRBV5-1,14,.,CASSLTGEDYGYTF
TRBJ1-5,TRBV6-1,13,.,CASSEAGQGTQHF
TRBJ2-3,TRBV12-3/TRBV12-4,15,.,CASSFGTGSTDTQYF
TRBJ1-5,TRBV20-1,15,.,CSARGNSGVGQPQHF
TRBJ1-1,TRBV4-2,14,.,CASSVQGVNTEAFF
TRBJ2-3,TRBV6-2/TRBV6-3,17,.,CASSLRRAGANTDTQYF
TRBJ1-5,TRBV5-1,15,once,CASSLTGQGNQPQHF
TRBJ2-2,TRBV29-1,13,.,CSVVSTNTGELFF
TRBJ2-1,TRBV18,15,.,CASSPQKSSYNEQFF
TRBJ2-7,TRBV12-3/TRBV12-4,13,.,CASQSAFEYEQYF
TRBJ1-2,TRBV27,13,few,CASREDPGYGYTF
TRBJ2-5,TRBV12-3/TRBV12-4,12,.,CASRDNQETQYF
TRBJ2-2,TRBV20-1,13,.,CSARGDFAGELFF
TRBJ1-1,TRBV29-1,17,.,CSADRRTGPMMNTEAFF
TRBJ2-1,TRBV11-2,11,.,CASSLGGVKFF
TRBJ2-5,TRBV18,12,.,CASSLSPETQYF
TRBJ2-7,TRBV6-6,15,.,CASSGRMGLLYEQYF
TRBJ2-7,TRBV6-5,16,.,CASSYSVQADSYEQYF
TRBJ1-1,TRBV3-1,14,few,CASSLRQGRTEAFF
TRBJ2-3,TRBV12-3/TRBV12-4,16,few,CASSSLWSGGADTQYF
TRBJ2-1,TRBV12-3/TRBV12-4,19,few,CASSLWGSGGEKFSDEQFF
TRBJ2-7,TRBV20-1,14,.,CSARDPWDTPAQYF
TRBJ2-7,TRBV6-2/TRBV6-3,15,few,CASSVRERSSYEQYF
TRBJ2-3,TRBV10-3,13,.,CAISPDPTDTQYF
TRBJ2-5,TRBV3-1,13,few,CASNLAGQETQYF
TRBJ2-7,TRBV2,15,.,CASSVTGQGNYEQYF
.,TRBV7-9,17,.,CASTVNRGQGARDEQYF
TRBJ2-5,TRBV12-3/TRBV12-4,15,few,CASSYTGGGGETQYF
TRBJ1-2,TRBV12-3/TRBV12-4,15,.,CASSLHSAPNYGYTF
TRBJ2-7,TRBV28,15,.,CASSLKGQGLYEQYF